These 11 T cell receptor beta chains came from one sample sequenced in a study of CD8 T cells in ankylosing spondylitis. Their specific antigens are unknown. Overall study results and limits: What appeared characteristic of ankylosing spondylitis blood was a TCR beta motif of several highly homologous variants.

TCRdb reprocessed the 5' RACE reads with MiXCR, giving one entry per CDR3 protein. The data contain approximately 550,000 distinct CDR3 sequences, about 12% of them seen just once; the ten biggest clones take up nearly 7%. The sample was blood, either unsorted or a sorted T cell fraction (not recorded which). These receptors all come from a male donor with ankylosing spondylitis.

This clonotype was found a few times. V is TRBV3-1 and J is TRBJ1-1; the match to TRBD1 covers 8 bases. Trimming removed 3 bases from V and 4 bases from J; junction bases left unmatched: 4. Germline CDR1 and CDR2: LGHDT and YNNKEL (reference sequence). The CDR3 length is 14 residues. Written as DNA, the CDR3 is TGTGCCAGCAGCCAGGACAGGGATATCACTGAAGCTTTCTTT. It yields the protein CASSQDRDITEAFF.

This clonotype turned up a few times. The chain uses TRBV29-1 and TRBJ1-6; D gene uncertain. This CDR3 contains 13 residues. Trimming cost V 5 bases and J 13 bases, with 18 bases left between them. Germline CDR1 and CDR2: SQVTM and ANQGSEA. The CDR3 bases are TGCAGCGTTTATGTTGAGGGAAGTGTCCCCCTCCACTTT. This encodes CSVYVEGSVPLHF.

Only a few counts were recorded for this clonotype. This CDR3 reads CASSLRRGSDIQYF. Written as DNA, the CDR3 is TGTGCCAGCAGCCTACGAAGGGGTTCGGACATTCAGTACTTC. V gene TRBV7-2 combines with J gene TRBJ2-4, with D perhaps matching TRBD1 (5 bases). The CDR3 loop spans 14 amino acids. Germline V gene sequence: CDR1 SGHTA, CDR2 FQGNSA. The germline V and J ends were trimmed by 5 bases and 8 bases, with 16 bases remaining between them.

The chain carries TRBV27 and TRBJ1-1; TRBD1 agrees at 8 bases. The CDR3 spans 15 residues. Germline CDR1 MNHEY, CDR2 SMNVEV (reference sequence). The J segment lost 3 bases and the V segment lost 5 bases, leaving 8 bases of the junction unmatched. As DNA, the CDR3 is TGTGCCAGCAGTACCCGACCAGGGGGCGACACTGAAGCTTTCTTT. It is translated as CASSTRPGGDTEAFF.

This clonotype was counted between two and nine times. The V call is TRBV7-9, the J call TRBJ2-2, with D perhaps TRBD1 (6 bases). The CDR3 loop spans 14 amino acids. V was shortened by 4 bases and J by 7 bases, with 13 bases between the two germline ends. CDR1 is SEHNR and CDR2 is FQNEAQ in the germline V gene (reference sequence). This CDR3 reads CASSWGQGVGELFF. The CDR3 bases are TGTGCCAGCAGCTGGGGACAAGGCGTCGGGGAGCTGTTTTTT.

There are a few counts of this clonotype. The chain joins TRBV20-1 to TRBJ2-3; TRBD2 agrees at 9 bases. CDR3 length: 15 amino acids. With 0 bases clipped from V and 4 bases from J, the junction kept 5 bases outside the gene matches. Germline CDR1 reads DFQATT; CDR2 reads SNEGSKA (reference sequence). CDR3 DNA: TGCAGTGCTAGAGATACCAGCGGGAGGCCAGATACGCAGTATTTT. Its translation is CSARDTSGRPDTQYF.

This chain joins TRBV12-3 or TRBV12-4 and TRBJ2-3; tentatively, D is TRBD2 (6 bases). This CDR3 has 14 amino acids. Trimming shortened V by 6 bases and J by 6 bases, and 16 bases separated the two germline ends. CDR3 nucleotide sequence: TGTGCCAGCAGCCCGACTAGTAGGTTGGATACGCAGTATTTT. As protein: CASSPTSRLDTQYF.

This clonotype has a handful of counts. This chain links TRBV15 with TRBJ2-3; D gene unclear. Trimming pared 0 bases from V and 0 bases from J, leaving 10 bases between. Germline lookup yields CDR1 LNHNV and CDR2 YYDKDF (reference sequence). This CDR3 is 16 amino acids long. For the CDR3, the DNA is TGTGCCACCAGCAGAGACGGAATCGACAGCACAGATACGCAGTATTTT. Translated, it gives CATSRDGIDSTDTQYF. Together with reference TRBV15 and TRBJ2-3, the CDR3 gives the full variable domain: DAMVIQNPRYQVTQFGKPVTLSCSQTLNHNVMYWYQQKSSQAPKLLFHYYDKDFNNEADTPDNFQSRRPNTSFCFLDIRSPGLGDTAMYLCATSRDGIDSTDTQYFGPGTRLTVL.

This clonotype turned up a few times. The rearrangement uses TRBV7-8 and TRBJ2-1; perhaps TRBD1 as D (5 bases). The germline gives CDR1 SGHVS, CDR2 FQNEAQ. V lost 5 bases and J 5 bases, leaving 16 bases between the germline ends. The CDR3 runs to 15 residues. The CDR3 region is CASSGKGVAHNEQFF. CDR3 DNA sequence: TGTGCCAGCAGCGGGAAAGGGGTTGCCCACAATGAGCAGTTCTTC.

This clonotype was seen a handful of times. The chain joins TRBV4-2 to TRBJ2-1, with 8 positions matching TRBD2. The CDR3 is 16 amino acids. Germline trimming cut 3 bases from V and 8 bases from J; bases unmatched to any gene: 12. CDR1 and CDR2 (germline): LGHNA, YNFKEQ. The CDR3 here is CASSQSHSGAQHEQFF. As DNA, the CDR3 is TGTGCCAGCAGCCAGTCTCATAGCGGGGCCCAGCATGAGCAGTTCTTC.

This clonotype was seen at least ten times. The V call is TRBV5-1, the J call TRBJ2-7, with 12 bases that match TRBD2. This CDR3 has 15 amino acids. Germline V gene data show CDR1 as SGHRS and CDR2 as YFSETQ. Trimming removed 0 bases from V and 3 bases from J; junction bases left unmatched: 1. CDR3 region: CASSLGTSGNYEQYF. The CDR3 nucleotides are TGCGCCAGCAGCTTGGGGACTAGCGGGAACTACGAGCAGTACTTC.